There are a few counts of the clone carrying this T cell receptor (beta chain). The antigen remains unidentified. The sample belongs to a study of identical twins. Study observations and caveats: Invariant cells of the MAIT and iNKT types might have partly distorted the zero-insertion analyses. Modelling underestimated the level of out-of-frame TCR alpha sharing observed in monozygotic twins.

Using its own MiXCR run on the 5' RACE reads, TCRdb lists one record per CDR3 protein. The table includes some 900,000 distinct CDR3 sequences, roughly an eighth detected once. This CDR3 is 16 amino acids long. The germline V gene has CDR1 KGHSH and CDR2 LQKENI. Trimming shortened V by 0 bases and J by 2 bases, and 13 bases separated the two germline ends. The same sample was also studied in work on yellow fever vaccine responses in identical twins.

Sequencing was done on a sample of PBMCs. The chain joins TRBV18 to TRBJ2-5; D tentatively reads TRBD1 or TRBD2 (5 bases each). This receptor was identified in a young woman in good health. This CDR3 reads CASSPPSWDPQETQYF. In nucleotides, the CDR3 is TGTGCCAGCTCACCACCTTCCTGGGACCCACAAGAGACCCAGTACTTC.